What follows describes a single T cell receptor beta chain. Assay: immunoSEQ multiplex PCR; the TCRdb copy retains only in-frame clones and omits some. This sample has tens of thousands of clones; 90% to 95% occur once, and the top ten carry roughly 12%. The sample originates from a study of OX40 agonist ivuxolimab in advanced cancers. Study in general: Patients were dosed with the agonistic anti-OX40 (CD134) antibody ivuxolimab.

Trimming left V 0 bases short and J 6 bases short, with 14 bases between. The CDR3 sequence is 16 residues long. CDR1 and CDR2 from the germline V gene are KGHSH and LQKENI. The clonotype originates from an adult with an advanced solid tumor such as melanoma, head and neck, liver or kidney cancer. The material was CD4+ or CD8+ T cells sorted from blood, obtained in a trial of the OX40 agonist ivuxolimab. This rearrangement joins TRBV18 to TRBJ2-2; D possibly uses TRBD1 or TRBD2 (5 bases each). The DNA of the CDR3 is TGTGCCAGCTCACCACCAACAGGCGGAGGCCCCGGGGAGCTGTTTTTT. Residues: CASSPPTGGGPGELFF.